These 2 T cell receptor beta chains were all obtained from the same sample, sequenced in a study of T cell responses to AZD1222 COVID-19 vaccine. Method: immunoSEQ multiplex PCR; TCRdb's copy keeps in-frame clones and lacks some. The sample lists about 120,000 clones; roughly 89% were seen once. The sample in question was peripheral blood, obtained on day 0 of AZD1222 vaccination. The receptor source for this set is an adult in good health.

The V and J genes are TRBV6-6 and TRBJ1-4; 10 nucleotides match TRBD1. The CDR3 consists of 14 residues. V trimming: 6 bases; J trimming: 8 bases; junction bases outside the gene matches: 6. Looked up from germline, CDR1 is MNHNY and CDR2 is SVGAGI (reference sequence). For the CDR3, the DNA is TGTGCCAGCAGCCCCGGGACAGGGGAAGAAAAACTGTTTTTT. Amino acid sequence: CASSPGTGEEKLFF.

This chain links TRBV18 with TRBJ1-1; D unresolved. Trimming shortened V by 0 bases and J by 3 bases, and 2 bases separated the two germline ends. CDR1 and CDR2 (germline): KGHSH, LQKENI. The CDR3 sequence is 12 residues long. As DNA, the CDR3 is TGTGCCAGCTCACCACCGGACACTGAAGCTTTCTTT. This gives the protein CASSPPDTEAFF.